A selection of T cell receptor beta chains follows, all from one sample in a study of blood T cell repertoires in COVID-19. Sequenced by immunoSEQ multiplex PCR; TCRdb stores in-frame clones only, minus some. The sample includes around 150,000 clones, 80% to 85% seen only once; the top ten take under 5%. The sample taken for sequencing was peripheral blood. The receptors shown here come from a woman aged 55-70 years with acute or convalescent COVID-19. The CDR3 runs from the conserved cysteine through the conserved F or W. The D gene is left open where the match is weak. Rows may omit the clone size; those that give it use once, few, many or a size class.

V: TRBV4-1
J: TRBJ2-7
D: TRBD1
size: .
CDR3: CASSLSGTGFNEQYF
DNA: TGCGCCAGCAGCCTCTCCGGGACAGGGTTCAACGAGCAGTACTTC

V: TRBV2
J: TRBJ1-5
D: .
size: .
CDR3: CASSQGEGNQPQHF
DNA: TGTGCCAGCAGCCAGGGTGAGGGCAATCAGCCCCAGCATTTT

V: TRBV5-4
J: TRBJ1-6
D: TRBD1
size: .
CDR3: CASSRDQGARSPLHF
DNA: TGTGCCAGCAGCCGTGACCAGGGGGCAAGATCACCCCTCCACTTT

V: TRBV28
J: TRBJ2-7
D: .
size: .
CDR3: CASSFVGNGQQQYF
DNA: TGTGCCAGCAGTTTTGTAGGGAATGGACAGCAGCAGTACTTC

V: TRBV19
J: TRBJ1-4
D: TRBD1
size: .
CDR3: CASKNRGRGNEKLFF
DNA: TGTGCCAGTAAGAATCGGGGCAGGGGGAATGAAAAACTGTTTTTT

V: TRBV5-1
J: TRBJ2-7
D: TRBD2
size: .
CDR3: CASSLASAGAYEQYF
DNA: TGCGCCAGCAGCTTGGCCTCAGCGGGAGCCTACGAGCAGTACTTC

V: TRBV2
J: TRBJ1-1
D: TRBD1
size: once
CDR3: CASNDRENTEAFF
DNA: TGTGCCAGCAACGACAGGGAAAACACTGAAGCTTTCTTT

V: TRBV27
J: TRBJ1-2
D: TRBD1
size: .
CDR3: CASSRGTGGEVSYGYTF
DNA: TGTGCCAGCAGCCGAGGGACAGGGGGCGAGGTATCCTATGGCTACACCTTC

V: TRBV6-4
J: TRBJ2-1
D: TRBD2
size: .
CDR3: CASSDKTSGRPNEQFF
DNA: TGTGCCAGCAGTGACAAGACTAGCGGGAGGCCGAATGAGCAGTTCTTC

V: TRBV9
J: TRBJ1-2
D: .
size: .
CDR3: CASSVAGGSRGDGYTF
DNA: TGTGCCAGCAGCGTAGCTGGGGGCAGCCGGGGGGATGGCTACACCTTC

V: TRBV24-1
J: TRBJ2-2
D: TRBD2
size: .
CDR3: CATSEASGIRTGELFF
DNA: TGTGCCACCAGTGAGGCTAGCGGGATAAGGACCGGGGAGCTGTTTTTT

V: TRBV7-3
J: TRBJ2-7
D: .
size: once
CDR3: CASSPQGGSYEQYF
DNA: TGTGCCAGCAGCCCTCAGGGGGGCTCCTACGAGCAGTACTTC

V: TRBV12-3/TRBV12-4
J: TRBJ1-2
D: .
size: few
CDR3: CASSFSGPRGYTF
DNA: TGTGCCAGCAGTTTTTCAGGGCCTAGGGGCTACACCTTC

V: TRBV12-3/TRBV12-4
J: TRBJ2-7
D: TRBD1
size: .
CDR3: CASSWTGGYEQYF
DNA: TGTGCCAGCAGTTGGACAGGGGGCTACGAGCAGTACTTC

V: TRBV5-1
J: TRBJ2-1
D: TRBD2
size: .
CDR3: CASGLRGTSGVTYEQFF
DNA: TGCGCCAGTGGATTAAGAGGGACTAGCGGGGTTACATATGAGCAGTTCTTC

V: TRBV2
J: TRBJ1-3
D: TRBD1
size: few
CDR3: CASSPQGLTGNTIYF
DNA: TGTGCCAGCAGTCCACAGGGGTTGACGGGAAACACCATATATTTT

V: TRBV19
J: TRBJ2-5
D: TRBD2
size: .
CDR3: CASSLSGRGMETQYF
DNA: TGTGCCAGTAGCCTTAGCGGGAGGGGGATGGAGACCCAGTACTTC

V: TRBV11-2
J: TRBJ2-4
D: .
size: .
CDR3: CASSFQGNIQYF
DNA: TGTGCCAGCAGCTTCCAGGGTAACATTCAGTACTTC

V: TRBV5-4
J: TRBJ1-1
D: .
size: .
CDR3: CASSLQGGNTEAFF
DNA: TGTGCCAGCAGCTTACAGGGTGGGAACACTGAAGCTTTCTTT

V: TRBV11-3
J: TRBJ2-7
D: TRBD1
size: .
CDR3: CASSSPQGQYYEQYF
DNA: TGTGCCAGCAGCTCACCTCAGGGACAGTACTACGAGCAGTACTTC

V: TRBV10-3
J: TRBJ2-1
D: TRBD2
size: .
CDR3: CAISLSGGPNNEQFF
DNA: TGTGCCATCAGTCTTAGCGGGGGGCCGAACAATGAGCAGTTCTTC

V: TRBV6-1
J: TRBJ1-3
D: .
size: .
CDR3: CASSEFGVDTIYF
DNA: TGTGCCAGCAGTGAATTCGGGGTTGACACCATATATTTT

V: TRBV4-1
J: TRBJ1-3
D: TRBD1
size: once
CDR3: CASRPGQLSGNTIYF
DNA: TGCGCCAGCAGGCCGGGACAGCTATCTGGAAACACCATATATTTT

V: TRBV28
J: TRBJ1-4
D: .
size: .
CDR3: CASSLRNEKLFF
DNA: TGTGCCAGCAGTTTACGGAATGAAAAACTGTTTTTT

V: TRBV28
J: TRBJ2-7
D: TRBD2
size: .
CDR3: CATRTSGDYEQYF
DNA: TGTGCCACCCGGACTAGCGGAGACTACGAGCAGTACTTC

V: TRBV11-2
J: TRBJ2-5
D: .
size: .
CDR3: CASSPLRGVEETQYF
DNA: TGTGCCAGCAGCCCCCTTCGGGGAGTGGAGGAGACCCAGTACTTC

V: TRBV6-5
J: TRBJ1-1
D: .
size: .
CDR3: CASTKANSGNTEAFF
DNA: TGTGCCAGCACCAAAGCTAACAGCGGGAACACTGAAGCTTTCTTT

V: TRBV24-1
J: TRBJ2-5
D: TRBD1
size: .
CDR3: CATSDSTGEPETQYF
DNA: TGTGCCACCAGTGATTCTACAGGGGAGCCAGAGACCCAGTACTTC

V: TRBV6-4
J: TRBJ2-7
D: TRBD2
size: .
CDR3: CASSPLGALAGTVYEQYF
DNA: TGTGCCAGCAGTCCGCTAGGCGCACTAGCGGGAACAGTGTACGAGCAGTACTTC

V: TRBV28
J: TRBJ1-3
D: TRBD1
size: .
CDR3: CASSALQGAIGNTIYF
DNA: TGTGCCAGCAGTGCCCTACAGGGGGCTATTGGAAACACCATATATTTT

V: TRBV5-5
J: TRBJ1-5
D: TRBD1
size: .
CDR3: CASSLAAGQSNQPQHF
DNA: TGTGCCAGCAGCTTGGCCGCGGGACAGAGCAATCAGCCCCAGCATTTT

V: TRBV19
J: TRBJ2-7
D: TRBD2
size: .
CDR3: CASALAVDYEQYF
DNA: TGTGCCAGCGCTCTAGCGGTTGATTACGAGCAGTACTTC

V: TRBV5-4
J: TRBJ2-3
D: .
size: .
CDR3: CASSAADTQYF
DNA: TGTGCCAGCAGCGCGGCAGATACGCAGTATTTT

V: TRBV6-5
J: TRBJ2-7
D: TRBD1
size: .
CDR3: CASFPGGSYEQYF
DNA: TGTGCCAGCTTTCCAGGGGGCTCCTACGAGCAGTACTTC

V: TRBV6-5
J: TRBJ1-5
D: .
size: .
CDR3: CASSSGQINQPQHF
DNA: TGTGCCAGCAGTTCTGGACAGATCAATCAGCCCCAGCATTTT

V: TRBV3-1/TRBV3-2
J: TRBJ2-1
D: TRBD2
size: .
CDR3: CASSHDGLALTSYNEQFF
DNA: TGTGCCAGCAGCCACGATGGACTAGCACTAACCTCCTACAATGAGCAGTTCTTC

V: TRBV4-2
J: TRBJ1-4
D: .
size: .
CDR3: CASVQGPENEKLFF
DNA: TGTGCCAGTGTACAGGGACCGGAGAATGAAAAACTGTTTTTT

V: TRBV28
J: TRBJ1-1
D: TRBD1
size: .
CDR3: CASSAEVTGGAFF
DNA: TGTGCCAGCAGTGCCGAGGTCACAGGGGGAGCTTTCTTT